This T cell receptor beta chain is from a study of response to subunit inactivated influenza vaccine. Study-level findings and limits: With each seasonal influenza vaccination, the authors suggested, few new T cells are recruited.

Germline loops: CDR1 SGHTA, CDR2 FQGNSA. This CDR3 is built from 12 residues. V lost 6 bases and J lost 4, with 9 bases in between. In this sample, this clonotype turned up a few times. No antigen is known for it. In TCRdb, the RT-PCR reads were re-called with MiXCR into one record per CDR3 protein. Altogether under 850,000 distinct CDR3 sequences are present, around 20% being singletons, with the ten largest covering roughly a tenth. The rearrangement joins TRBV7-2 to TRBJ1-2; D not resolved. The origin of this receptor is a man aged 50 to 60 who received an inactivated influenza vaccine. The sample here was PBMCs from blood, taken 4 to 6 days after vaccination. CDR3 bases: TGTGCCAGCAGAAGACCTCTCTATGGCTACACCTTC. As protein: CASRRPLYGYTF. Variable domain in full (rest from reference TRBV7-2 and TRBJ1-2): GAGVSQSPSNKVTEKGKDVELRCDPISGHTALYWYRQSLGQGLEFLIYFQGNSAPDKSGLPSDRFSAERTGGSVSTLTIQRTQQEDSAVYLCASRRPLYGYTFGSGTRLTVV.